Included here is one TCR beta chain sequence, with context. A single count supports this clone. No cognate antigen has been identified for it. No base quality information exists; no much larger clone differs at one position. This entry comes from a study of blood T cell repertoires in COVID-19 (dated by TCRdb to about 2020). Broadly, across the study: Collaborator samples came from the United States, Italy and Spain and covered acute and convalescent phases of COVID-19. The samples were drawn from two sources: the first 160 participants of the ongoing ImmuneRACE study, and over 1,000 subjects contributed by 6 global collaborators. Where available, HLA class I and class II types were taken from metadata supplied by the sample provider and were not determined by assay-based typing. The repertoires were released in a freely available public database meant as a resource for research on the immune response to SARS-CoV-2. The sample metadata nearly always contained a de-identified subject ID, COVID-19 status, age in years and sex. Subjects who had been exposed to COVID-19, were actively infected with it, or had recovered from it provided the deeply sampled blood TCRbeta repertoires that made up the dataset. The prospective study material was composed of cDNA or gDNA derived from T cells, B-cell-depleted T cells, or PBMCs. General conclusions and limits of the study: Clinical and demographic metadata were provided uncurated, with the amount varying by source and participant.

TCRbeta CDR3 regions were amplified from genomic DNA by means of the immunoSEQ Assay, a bias-controlled multiplex PCR. In the paper's pipeline: Nucleated cell counts per sample were estimated from amplification of reference gene primers within the assay. To quantify the absolute abundance of each unique TCRbeta CDR3 rearrangement, sequence reads were collapsed and filtered. For each sample, productive Simpson clonality was calculated as the square root of Simpson's diversity index across productive rearrangements. The table comes from immuneACCESS by way of TCRdb, which keeps in-frame sequences with V and J called. Part of the clones is missing from these tables; in studies checked, under half for an unresolved V gene and the rest for unknown reasons. V, J and clone size were drawn from that table, and D and trimming were deduced from the DNA. For this sample there are more than 90,000 clones; approximately 90% appear just once. The top ten hold 7.7% of the sample.

The germline V gene supplies CDR1 SGHAT and CDR2 FQNNGV. Trimming costs V 5 bases and J 2 bases, and their ends lie 10 bases apart. From cysteine to phenylalanine, the CDR3 is 14 amino acids long. The retained sequence is limited to the CDR3, 42 bases, with the frame set at the first base. The collaborating institutions used their own protocols to collect whole blood in K2EDTA tubes. For TCRbeta analysis, collaborators shipped samples in one of three forms: frozen whole blood, isolated PBMCs, or DNA extracted from either of those sample types. Sequenced input: peripheral blood. Rearrangement joined TRBV11-2 to TRBJ2-1, with no confident D gene call. The source is a human donor in a cohort sampled during active COVID-19. CDR3 region: CASSHKSTYNEQFF. The DNA reads as follows: TGTGCCAGCAGCCATAAAAGCACCTACAATGAGCAGTTCTTC.